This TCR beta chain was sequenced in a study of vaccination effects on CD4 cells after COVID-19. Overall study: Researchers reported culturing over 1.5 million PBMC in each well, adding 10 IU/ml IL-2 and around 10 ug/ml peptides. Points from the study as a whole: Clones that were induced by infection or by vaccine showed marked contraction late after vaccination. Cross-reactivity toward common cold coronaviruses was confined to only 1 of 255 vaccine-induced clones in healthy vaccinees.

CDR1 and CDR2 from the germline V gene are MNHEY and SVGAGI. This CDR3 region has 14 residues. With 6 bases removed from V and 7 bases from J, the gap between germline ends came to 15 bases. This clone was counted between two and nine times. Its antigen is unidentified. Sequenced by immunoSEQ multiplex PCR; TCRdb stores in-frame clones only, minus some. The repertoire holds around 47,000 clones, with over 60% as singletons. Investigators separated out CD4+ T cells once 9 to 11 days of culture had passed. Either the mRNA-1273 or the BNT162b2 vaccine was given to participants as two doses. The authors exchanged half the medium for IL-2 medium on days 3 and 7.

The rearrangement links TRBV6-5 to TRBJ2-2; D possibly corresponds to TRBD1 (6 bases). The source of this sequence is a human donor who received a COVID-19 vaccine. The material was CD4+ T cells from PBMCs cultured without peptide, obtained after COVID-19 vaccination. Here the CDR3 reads CASSRGQGIGELFF. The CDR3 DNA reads TGTGCCAGCAGCCGCGGGCAGGGGATCGGGGAGCTGTTTTTT.